This is a list of T cell receptor beta chains from one sample in a study of blood T cell repertoires in COVID-19. Only in-frame clones appear in the TCRdb table, and some are missing; sequencing was by immunoSEQ multiplex PCR. Here the sample spans 110,000 to 150,000 clones, about 80% being singletons. The sample was peripheral blood. These receptors were collected from a human donor in a cohort sampled during active COVID-19. The CDR3 runs from the conserved cysteine through the conserved F or W. The D gene is left open where the match is weak. Rows give clone size only sometimes, using once, few, many, or a class for an expanded clone.

V,D,J,size,DNA,CDR3
TRBV2,TRBD1,TRBJ1-4,.,TGTGCCAGCAGTCCCGGTGGGACAGGGGGCGCCTATGAAAAACTGTTTTTT,CASSPGGTGGAYEKLFF
TRBV20-1,TRBD1,TRBJ2-2,.,TGCAGTGCTAGTGGGACAGGGGGCTTGAACACCGGGGAGCTGTTTTTT,CSASGTGGLNTGELFF
TRBV6-1,TRBD2,TRBJ2-5,.,TGTGCCAGCAGTGAAGGGGGAGGGCCGGAGACCCAGTACTTC,CASSEGGGPETQYF
TRBV6-5,TRBD1,TRBJ1-5,.,TGTGCCAGCAGATCATTGGACAGGGGTAATCAGCCCCAGCATTTT,CASRSLDRGNQPQHF
TRBV6-5,TRBD1,TRBJ1-5,.,TGTGCCAGCATAGACAGGGGAAGCAATCAGCCCCAGCATTTT,CASIDRGSNQPQHF
TRBV5-1,TRBD1,TRBJ1-6,.,TGCGCCAGCAGCTTAAACGACAGGGCTGGTTCACCCCTCCACTTT,CASSLNDRAGSPLHF
TRBV19,.,TRBJ1-2,few,TGTGCCAGTAGTATTACGGGAAACTATGGCTACACCTTC,CASSITGNYGYTF
TRBV25-1,.,TRBJ2-5,once,TGTGCCAGCAGTGAATATACTCGGGAGACCCAGTACTTC,CASSEYTRETQYF
TRBV29-1,.,TRBJ2-1,.,TGCAGCGTTGTATTCTTGACCAGGGTGAATGAGCAGTTCTTC,CSVVFLTRVNEQFF
TRBV2,TRBD1,TRBJ1-4,.,TGTGCCAGCGGCGGGGACAGGGGTGAAAAACTGTTTTTT,CASGGDRGEKLFF
TRBV15,.,TRBJ2-7,.,TGTGCCACCAGCTCGTTTCCCTACGAGCAGTACTTC,CATSSFPYEQYF
TRBV25-1,TRBD1,TRBJ2-7,.,TGTGCCAGAACAGGGGAAGCCTCCTACGAGCAGTACTTC,CARTGEASYEQYF
TRBV5-1,TRBD2,TRBJ2-7,.,TGCGCCAGCAGCTGGGGGGGGACGATCTCCTACGAGCAGTACTTC,CASSWGGTISYEQYF
TRBV2,.,TRBJ1-1,few,TGTGCCAGCAGTGGCAGGGCGGAAGCTTTCTTT,CASSGRAEAFF
TRBV2,TRBD1,TRBJ1-3,once,TGTGCCAGCAGTGGAGAGACAGGGGCTGGAAACACCATATATTTT,CASSGETGAGNTIYF
TRBV5-1,TRBD2,TRBJ2-7,.,TGCGCCAGCAGCTTGGGTCTAGCGGGCTCCTACGAGCAGTACTTC,CASSLGLAGSYEQYF
TRBV6-5,.,TRBJ2-7,many,TGTGCCAGCAGTTATACGGACATGGTTGCACCCTACGAGCAGTACTTC,CASSYTDMVAPYEQYF
TRBV19,.,TRBJ1-5,.,TGTGCCAGTAATTTACAGGGAATAGGCAATCAGCCCCAGCATTTT,CASNLQGIGNQPQHF
TRBV7-3,.,TRBJ2-1,.,TGTGCCAGCAGCGCGACAGAGATCTCCTACAATGAGCAGTTCTTC,CASSATEISYNEQFF
TRBV18,TRBD1,TRBJ1-6,.,TGTGCCAGCTCACCAGGCAGGGGGGTAAATTCACCCCTCCACTTT,CASSPGRGVNSPLHF
TRBV5-5,TRBD1,TRBJ2-3,once,TGTGCCAGCAGCTTCTCCGGGACAGGGGGCATGATAGATACGCAGTATTTT,CASSFSGTGGMIDTQYF
TRBV5-1,.,TRBJ1-1,.,TGCGCCAGCAGCTTCGGGGGGACGAACACTGAAGCTTTCTTT,CASSFGGTNTEAFF
TRBV6-5,TRBD2,TRBJ2-5,.,TGTGCCAGCAGTTACGCTAGCGGGGGGGGCCAAGAGACCCAGTACTTC,CASSYASGGGQETQYF
TRBV7-2,.,TRBJ1-6,.,TGTGCCAGCAGCTTAGAAGGGGCAGGGGCCTATAATTCACCCCTCCACTTT,CASSLEGAGAYNSPLHF
TRBV3-1/TRBV3-2,TRBD1,TRBJ2-3,.,TGTGCCAGCAGCACTCGGGACAGGGTGACAGATACGCAGTATTTT,CASSTRDRVTDTQYF
TRBV6-5,.,TRBJ1-2,.,TGTGCCAGCAGGCGGGGTGGAAGCGAATCTTATGGCTACACCTTC,CASRRGGSESYGYTF
TRBV5-1,TRBD1,TRBJ2-7,.,TGCGCCAGCAGATCCGGGACAGGGGACGAGCAGTACTTC,CASRSGTGDEQYF
TRBV18,.,TRBJ2-7,.,TGTGCCAGCTCACCCCGAGACAGAGGCGAGCAGTACTTC,CASSPRDRGEQYF
TRBV11-2,.,TRBJ2-1,.,TGTGCCAGCAGCTTAGAAAACAGAAACAATGAGCAGTTCTTC,CASSLENRNNEQFF
TRBV19,TRBD1,TRBJ1-5,.,TGTGCCAGTAGCTCGACAGGGGGGGGACAGCCCCAGCATTTT,CASSSTGGGQPQHF
TRBV6-5,.,TRBJ1-2,.,TGTGCCAGCACCATGAAGGGGTTAGGAGGCTACACCTTC,CASTMKGLGGYTF
TRBV7-9,.,TRBJ1-5,.,TGTGCCAGCAGCACCGGGAGGGGGGCAAGCAATCAGCCCCAGCATTTT,CASSTGRGASNQPQHF
TRBV5-1,TRBD2,TRBJ2-1,.,TGCGCCAGCAGGTCGGGGGAGGGTGGGAATGAGCAGTTCTTC,CASRSGEGGNEQFF
TRBV7-8,.,TRBJ1-2,.,TGTGCCAGCAGCCCGCTGAGGGGGAGGGCTGGCTACACCTTC,CASSPLRGRAGYTF
TRBV11-2,.,TRBJ2-7,once,TGTGCCAGCAGCTTAGTACAGTACGAGCAGTACTTC,CASSLVQYEQYF